Sequencing of this TCR beta chain was carried out in a study of cytomegalovirus exposure and HLA in healthy donors. Germline-derived CDR1 and CDR2 are SNHLY and FYNNEI. This CDR3 region has 15 residues. V dropped 0 bases and J dropped 0 bases, with 8 bases sitting between them. It was with 60 Vbeta and 13 Jbeta primers that the PCR ran. Measured with immunoSEQ multiplex PCR; TCRdb has only the in-frame clones, and not every one. This repertoire includes 70,000 to 100,000 clones. The specimen sequenced was PBMCs. The sequence was collected from a man between 18 and 35 years old in good health and CMV-seropositive. The rearrangement uses TRBV2 and TRBJ1-1; D is unclear. The CDR3 here is CASSEARAMNTEAFF. The CDR3 DNA reads TGTGCCAGCAGTGAAGCGCGAGCGATGAACACTGAAGCTTTCTTT.